Below are 21 T cell receptor beta chains sequenced from a single sample in a study of post-analysis software for immune sequencing data. Study results and limitations: Roughly 5 TRBV segments occurring more often in patients than controls included TRBV5-6, TRBV5-1 and TRBV20-1.

These TCRs are of unknown antigen specificity. Incorporated into the TCR beta cDNA libraries were unique molecular identifiers, which served to reduce PCR and sequencing biases. TCRdb reprocessed the PCR reads via MiXCR and lists one record per CDR3 protein. The sample includes about 770,000 distinct CDR3 sequences, roughly 46% of them seen just once. The specimen sequenced was blood. These receptors were obtained from a girl aged 10-17 years with multiple sclerosis.

V gene TRBV29-1 combines with J gene TRBJ2-7; D possibly matches TRBD1 or TRBD2 (5 bases each). Between the trimmed V and J ends, which lost 8 bases and 7 bases, there was a span of 18 bases. Germline-derived CDR1 and CDR2 are SQVTM and ANQGSEA. The CDR3 is 12 residues long. CDR3 sequence: CSSEGRGNEQYF. The CDR3 nucleotides are TGCAGCTCTGAGGGGAGAGGGAATGAGCAGTACTTC.

The sample holds one count of this clonotype. The chain has TRBV7-9 and TRBJ2-1, with 10 positions matching TRBD2. The CDR3 extends over 16 amino acids. Trimming at V came to 5 bases and at J to 4 bases, leaving 8 bases not matched to a gene. Germline-derived CDR1 and CDR2 are SEHNR and FQNEAQ (reference sequence). The CDR3 nucleotides are TGTGCCAGCAGCCTCCTGACTAGCGGGCTATACAATGAGCAGTTCTTC. Protein sequence: CASSLLTSGLYNEQFF.

The chain has TRBV7-9 and TRBJ2-3, with unresolved D. Germline-derived CDR1 and CDR2 are SEHNR and FQNEAQ (reference sequence). V lost 1 base, J lost 0 bases, and 8 bases lay in between. This CDR3 comprises 15 residues. CDR3 in DNA: TGTGCCAGCAGCTTAGACGCGGATAGCACAGATACGCAGTATTTT. It specifies CASSLDADSTDTQYF.

The rearrangement links TRBV6-5 to TRBJ2-7; no reliable D call. The length of the CDR3 is 14 residues. The V end was cut by 3 bases, the J end by 1 base, with 10 bases between. Germline V gene lookup returns CDR1 MNHEY and CDR2 SVGAGI. The CDR3 bases are TGTGCCAGCAGTTATCTTGGCGGTTCCTACGAGCAGTACTTC. Translated: CASSYLGGSYEQYF.

The chain couples TRBV20-1 to TRBJ2-7; 8 bases align to TRBD2. The last part of the DNA fits TRBJ2-5 better; the J call may be wrong. Looked up from germline, CDR1 is DFQATT and CDR2 is SNEGSKA (reference sequence). The CDR3 runs 14 residues. The CDR3 reads CSGGTYGRDETQYF. DNA for the CDR3: TGCAGTGGAGGGACGTACGGGAGGGATGAGACCCAGTACTTC.

This clonotype was seen more than once but under ten times. This chain connects TRBV20-1 to TRBJ1-2; 8 bases fit TRBD1. This CDR3 contains 13 residues. Trimming removed 2 bases from V and 4 bases from J; junction bases left unmatched: 3. CDR1 is DFQATT and CDR2 is SNEGSKA in the germline V gene (reference sequence). CDR3 sequence reads: CSARQTGVYGYTF. CDR3 nucleotide sequence: TGCAGTGCTAGACAGACAGGGGTCTATGGCTACACCTTC.

The J gene is TRBJ2-1, the V gene TRBV6-5; no reliable D call. There are 16 residues in the CDR3. The germline V and J ends were trimmed by 2 bases and 7 bases, with 18 bases remaining between them. Germline lookup yields CDR1 MNHEY and CDR2 SVGAGI. CDR3: CASSYHLPSSVNEQFF. The DNA for the CDR3 is TGTGCCAGCAGTTACCACCTCCCGTCCTCTGTGAATGAGCAGTTCTTC.

The V call is TRBV6-1, the J call TRBJ2-7; 9 nucleotides match TRBD2. This CDR3 spans 15 amino acids. V lost 8 bases, J lost 0 bases, and 8 bases stayed unmatched. The germline V gene encodes CDR1 MNHNS and CDR2 SASEGT. This chain's CDR3 is CASDTVAGDSYEQYF. CDR3 DNA: TGTGCCAGCGATACCGTAGCGGGGGACTCCTACGAGCAGTACTTC.

The chain employs TRBV16 and TRBJ2-5; 10 bases agree with TRBD2. Germline-derived CDR1 and CDR2 are KGHSY and FQNENV. The CDR3 totals 18 residues. The J segment lost 1 base and the V segment lost 0 bases, leaving 8 bases of the junction unmatched. The CDR3 loop reads CASSQSWLAGDRQETQYF. The CDR3 bases are TGTGCCAGCAGCCAATCTTGGCTAGCGGGAGACCGCCAAGAGACCCAGTACTTC.

This clonotype has only a few counts. The gene calls are TRBV10-3 and TRBJ2-4; 10 nucleotides match TRBD2. The CDR3 length is 19 residues. Germline V gene lookup returns CDR1 ENHRY and CDR2 SYGVKD. V lost 2 bases to trimming and J lost 2 bases; unmatched junction nucleotides: 12. The CDR3 here is CAISEAASGSVGSKNIQYF. Written as DNA, the CDR3 is TGTGCCATCAGTGAGGCAGCTAGCGGGAGTGTCGGGTCCAAAAACATTCAGTACTTC.

The CDR3 DNA is TGCAGCGTAAGGGAGGGCGGGAAACTGTTTTTT. Protein product: CSVREGGKLFF. The chain employs TRBV29-1 and TRBJ1-4; D unresolved. This CDR3 is 11 amino acids long. CDR1 SQVTM and CDR2 ANQGSEA come from the germline V gene. The V and J ends lost 6 bases and 11 bases respectively, with 13 bases between them.

This clonotype turned up a few times. The rearrangement joins TRBV12-5 to TRBJ2-4; D may match TRBD1 or TRBD2 (5 bases each). The end of the DNA fits TRBJ2-7 better, so the J call may be wrong. The CDR3 has 16 amino acids. The germline gives CDR1 LGHNT, CDR2 FRNRAP. The CDR3 reads CASGLDPGTQDYEQYF. DNA for the CDR3: TGTGCTAGTGGTTTGGACCCCGGGACGCAAGACTACGAGCAGTACTTC.

The chain uses TRBV12-3 or TRBV12-4 and TRBJ2-3, with unresolved D. The CDR3 consists of 13 residues. Trimming took 5 bases from V and 6 from J, leaving 12 bases between them. CDR3 sequence (DNA): TGTGCCAGCAGTCCGACGACTGGGGATACGCAGTATTTT. This gives the protein CASSPTTGDTQYF.

The chain links TRBV20-1 to TRBJ1-2; tentatively, D is TRBD1 (6 bases). Germline V gives CDR1 DFQATT, CDR2 SNEGSKA (reference sequence). This CDR3 has 13 amino acids. With 6 bases removed from V and 4 bases from J, the gap between germline ends came to 15 bases. The CDR3 region is CSASRGMGYGYTF. Here the CDR3 DNA reads TGCAGTGCCAGTAGGGGGATGGGCTATGGCTACACCTTC.

This chain joins TRBV12-3 or TRBV12-4 and TRBJ2-5, with D maybe TRBD2 (6 bases). The CDR3 is 15 amino acids. V dropped 4 bases and J dropped 0 bases, with 12 bases sitting between them. The DNA of the CDR3 is TGTGCCAGCAGTTCTTGGAGGGGACACCAAGAGACCCAGTACTTC. This encodes CASSSWRGHQETQYF.

The V call is TRBV7-2, the J call TRBJ2-7; 7 nucleotides match TRBD1. The CDR3 covers 15 residues. V shed 5 bases, J shed 1 base, and the junction held 8 bases outside the gene matches. Germline V gene sequence: CDR1 SGHTA, CDR2 FQGNSA. Here the CDR3 reads CASSQRPGQSYEQYF. The CDR3 nucleotides read TGTGCCAGCAGCCAGCGACCGGGACAGTCCTACGAGCAGTACTTC.

This clonotype was detected a few times. The genes are TRBV12-3 or TRBV12-4 and TRBJ2-2; D is perhaps TRBD2 (5 bases). V lost 6 bases and J 0 bases, leaving 8 bases between the germline ends. This CDR3 contains 14 residues. DNA for the CDR3: TGTGCCAGCAGCTCGACTACGAACACCGGGGAGCTGTTTTTT. Its protein product is CASSSTTNTGELFF.

This clonotype was detected a few times. The chain uses TRBV11-3 and TRBJ2-1; the match to TRBD2 covers 14 bases. Germline V gene data show CDR1 as SGHNT and CDR2 as YENEEA. The CDR3 runs to 18 residues. Germline trimming cut 0 bases from V and 9 bases from J; bases unmatched to any gene: 10. In DNA, the CDR3 is TGTGCCAGCAGCTTAGAGTTTGGGACTAGCGGGAGTAGAGTTGAGCAGTTCTTC. As protein: CASSLEFGTSGSRVEQFF.

The chain joins TRBV10-3 to TRBJ2-1; 7 nucleotides align to TRBD1. This CDR3 spans 15 amino acids. The J segment lost 2 bases and the V segment lost 4 bases, leaving 5 bases of the junction unmatched. The germline V gene encodes CDR1 ENHRY and CDR2 SYGVKD. Here the CDR3 DNA reads TGTGCCATCAGTGGTGACAGGGCCCCCTACAATGAGCAGTTCTTC. Translating it yields CAISGDRAPYNEQFF.

This chain links TRBV27 with TRBJ1-2; the D gene is possibly TRBD1 (6 bases). Germline lookup yields CDR1 MNHEY and CDR2 SMNVEV (reference sequence). V lost 5 bases to trimming and J lost 8 bases, with 15 bases between them. This CDR3 is built from 13 residues. CDR3 protein: CASSPIQGDGYTF. DNA for the CDR3: TGTGCCAGCAGTCCGATACAGGGAGACGGCTACACCTTC.

This clonotype was counted once. The rearrangement joins TRBV12-3 or TRBV12-4 to TRBJ2-7; D may be TRBD1 or TRBD2 (5 bases each). Trimming removed 6 bases at V and 2 bases at J, with 14 bases between. The CDR3 is 14 residues long. The CDR3 spells CASSGSGRAYEQYF. The CDR3 DNA sequence: TGTGCCAGCAGCGGGTCGGGACGGGCCTACGAGCAGTACTTC.